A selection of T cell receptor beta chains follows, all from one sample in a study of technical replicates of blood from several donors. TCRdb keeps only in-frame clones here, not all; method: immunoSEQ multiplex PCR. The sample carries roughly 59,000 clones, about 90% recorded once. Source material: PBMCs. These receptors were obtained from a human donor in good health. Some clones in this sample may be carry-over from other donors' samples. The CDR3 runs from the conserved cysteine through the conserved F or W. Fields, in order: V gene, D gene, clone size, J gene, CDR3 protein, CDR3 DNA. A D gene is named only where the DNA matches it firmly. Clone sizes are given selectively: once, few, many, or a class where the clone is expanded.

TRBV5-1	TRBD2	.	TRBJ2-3	CASSLDGGGQADTQYF	TGCGCCAGCAGCTTGGACGGCGGGGGGCAGGCAGATACGCAGTATTTT
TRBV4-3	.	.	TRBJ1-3	CASSQETASGNTIYF	TGCGCCAGCAGCCAAGAAACAGCCTCTGGAAACACCATATATTTT
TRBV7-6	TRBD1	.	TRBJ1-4	CASSWTGGKEKLFF	TGTGCCAGCAGCTGGACAGGGGGCAAGGAAAAACTGTTTTTT
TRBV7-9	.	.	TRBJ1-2	CASSLGGGEGKDGYTF	TGTGCCAGCAGCTTAGGAGGGGGAGAGGGGAAGGATGGCTACACCTTC
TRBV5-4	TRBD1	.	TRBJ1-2	CASSLDRGSDGYTF	TGTGCCAGCAGCTTGGACAGGGGTTCGGATGGCTACACCTTC
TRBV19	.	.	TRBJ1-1	CASGSVYKRGTEAFF	TGTGCCAGCGGTTCGGTCTACAAAAGGGGTACTGAAGCTTTCTTT
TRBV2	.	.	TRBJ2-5	CASSWKTGGETQYF	TGTGCCAGCAGTTGGAAGACAGGCGGAGAGACCCAGTACTTC
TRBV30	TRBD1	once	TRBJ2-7	CAWRGTAIYEQYF	TGTGCCTGGAGGGGGACAGCGATCTACGAGCAGTACTTC
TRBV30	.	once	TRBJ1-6	CAWSSLGGGNSPLHF	TGTGCCTGGAGTTCTCTGGGGGGGGGAAATTCACCCCTCCACTTT
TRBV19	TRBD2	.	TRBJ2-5	CASSTPRGARETQYF	TGTGCCAGTAGTACCCCGCGGGGGGCTAGGGAGACCCAGTACTTC
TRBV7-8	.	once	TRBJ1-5	CASSPKLTDRGNQPQHF	TGTGCCAGCAGCCCAAAACTGACAGACCGGGGCAATCAGCCCCAGCATTTT
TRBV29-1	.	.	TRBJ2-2	CSVVASANTGELFF	TGCAGCGTTGTTGCGAGCGCGAACACCGGGGAGCTGTTTTTT
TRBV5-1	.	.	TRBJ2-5	CASSLGSQGRSETQYF	TGCGCCAGCAGCTTAGGGTCGCAGGGGAGATCGGAGACCCAGTACTTC
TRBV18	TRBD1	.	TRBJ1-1	CASRQGQGTEAFF	TGTGCCAGCCGACAGGGCCAGGGGACTGAAGCTTTCTTT
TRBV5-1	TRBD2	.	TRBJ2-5	CASSQGTSGSEETQYF	TGCGCCAGCAGCCAAGGGACTAGCGGGAGTGAAGAGACCCAGTACTTC
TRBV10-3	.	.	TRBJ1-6	CAISESQGNSPLHF	TGTGCCATCAGTGAGTCACAGGGAAATTCACCCCTCCACTTT
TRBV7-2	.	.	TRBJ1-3	CASSRRGTGNTIYF	TGTGCCAGCAGCCGTAGGGGCACTGGAAACACCATATATTTT
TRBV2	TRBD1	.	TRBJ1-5	CASERGRDQPQHF	TGTGCCAGCGAAAGGGGGCGCGATCAGCCCCAGCATTTT
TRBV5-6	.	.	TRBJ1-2	CASSRRDAGGYGYTF	TGTGCCAGCAGCCGGCGGGACGCGGGAGGCTATGGCTACACCTTC
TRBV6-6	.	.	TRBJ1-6	CASSPGTGDYNSPLHF	TGTGCCAGCAGTCCCGGGACGGGAGATTATAATTCACCCCTCCACTTT
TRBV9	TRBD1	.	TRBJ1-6	CASSGTGGFSGNSPLHF	TGTGCCTCCTCCGGGACAGGGGGCTTCTCCGGGAATTCACCCCTCCACTTT
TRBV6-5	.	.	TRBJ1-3	CASSRTAGNTIYF	TGTGCCAGCAGTCGGACAGCTGGAAACACCATATATTTT
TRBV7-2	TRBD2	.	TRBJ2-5	CASRGGSGETQYF	TGTGCCAGCAGAGGCGGGAGTGGAGAGACCCAGTACTTC
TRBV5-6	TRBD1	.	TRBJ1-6	CASSRTDRGPSPLHF	TGTGCCAGCAGCAGAACGGACAGGGGGCCTTCACCCCTCCACTTT
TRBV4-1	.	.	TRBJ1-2	CASSLLTSGDYGYTF	TGCGCCAGCAGCCTATTAACTTCAGGGGACTATGGCTACACCTTC
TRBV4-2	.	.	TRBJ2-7	CASSTPQGGNSYEQYF	TGTGCCAGCAGCACCCCACAGGGTGGGAACTCCTACGAGCAGTACTTC